A selection of T cell receptor beta chains follows, all from one sample in a study of CD8 T cells in ankylosing spondylitis. One entry per CDR3 protein, called by TCRdb with MiXCR from the 5' RACE reads. The sample has around 450,000 distinct CDR3 sequences, approximately 26% seen once. The sequenced material came from blood, either unsorted or a sorted T cell fraction (not recorded which). All receptors come from a male donor with ankylosing spondylitis. Each CDR3 is given with its conserved first and last residue. Each record gives: V gene, J gene, clone size, D gene, CDR3 DNA, CDR3 protein. A D gene is named only where the DNA matches it firmly. The size entry is marked missing in some rows and otherwise reads once, few, many or a size class.

v_call: TRBV12-3/TRBV12-4; j_call: TRBJ1-2; clone_size: NA; d_call: NA; cdr3_nt: TGTGCCAGCAGTCCAACACGATTCAATGGCTACACCTTC; cdr3_aa: CASSPTRFNGYTF
v_call: TRBV5-1; j_call: TRBJ2-7; clone_size: NA; d_call: NA; cdr3_nt: TGCGCCAGCAGCGCCAACAGGGTCTCCTACGAGCAGTACTTC; cdr3_aa: CASSANRVSYEQYF
v_call: TRBV6-5; j_call: TRBJ1-1; clone_size: few; d_call: TRBD1; cdr3_nt: TGTGCCAGCAGTACCGACAGGGCCACTGAAGCTTTCTTT; cdr3_aa: CASSTDRATEAFF
v_call: TRBV5-6; j_call: TRBJ2-1; clone_size: few; d_call: NA; cdr3_nt: TGTGCCAGCAGCTTTAGGGAAGCGGACTACAATGAGCAGTTCTTC; cdr3_aa: CASSFREADYNEQFF
v_call: TRBV20-1; j_call: TRBJ2-1; clone_size: NA; d_call: NA; cdr3_nt: TGCAGTGCTAGAGATCCTCGGCAGGGTGACAATGAGCAGTTCTTC; cdr3_aa: CSARDPRQGDNEQFF
v_call: TRBV20-1; j_call: TRBJ2-5; clone_size: few; d_call: NA; cdr3_nt: TGCAGTGCTAGAGACACAGCCCTCCTCCAAGAGACCCAGTACTTC; cdr3_aa: CSARDTALLQETQYF
v_call: TRBV5-1; j_call: TRBJ1-4; clone_size: few; d_call: NA; cdr3_nt: TGCGCCAGCAGCTTGGAGCCCGGAAATGAAAAACTGTTTTTT; cdr3_aa: CASSLEPGNEKLFF
v_call: TRBV12-3/TRBV12-4; j_call: TRBJ2-4; clone_size: few; d_call: NA; cdr3_nt: TGTGCCAGCAGTTTATCCAGCGGGAAAAACATTCAGTACTTC; cdr3_aa: CASSLSSGKNIQYF
v_call: TRBV5-5; j_call: TRBJ2-7; clone_size: NA; d_call: NA; cdr3_nt: TGTGCCAGCAGCTGGAGGGGCTACGAGCAGTACTTC; cdr3_aa: CASSWRGYEQYF
v_call: TRBV25-1; j_call: TRBJ1-4; clone_size: many; d_call: NA; cdr3_nt: TGTGCCAGCAGGCGGGCCAGGGCGGATGAAAAACTGTTTTTT; cdr3_aa: CASRRARADEKLFF
v_call: TRBV4-1; j_call: TRBJ1-5; clone_size: NA; d_call: NA; cdr3_nt: TGCGCCAGCAGCCAAGGTCCCGAAGGTTATCTATCACAGCCCCAGCATTTT; cdr3_aa: CASSQGPEGYLSQPQHF
v_call: TRBV28; j_call: TRBJ2-3; clone_size: NA; d_call: NA; cdr3_nt: TGTGCCAGCAGTTCCGCAGGGGTCGCAGATACGCAGTATTTT; cdr3_aa: CASSSAGVADTQYF
v_call: TRBV9; j_call: TRBJ2-3; clone_size: few; d_call: TRBD2; cdr3_nt: TGTGCCAGCAGCGTAGGGATCCCTAGCGGGCCTAGCACAGATACGCAGTATTTT; cdr3_aa: CASSVGIPSGPSTDTQYF
v_call: TRBV24-1; j_call: TRBJ2-1; clone_size: few; d_call: NA; cdr3_nt: TGTGCCACCAGTGATGGAGGGCTGACCTCAGGGCGTAGCGAGTTCTTC; cdr3_aa: CATSDGGLTSGRSEFF
v_call: TRBV5-1; j_call: TRBJ2-7; clone_size: NA; d_call: NA; cdr3_nt: TGCGCCAGCAGCTTGGTCGGCAGGGCCGCCGAGCAGTACTTC; cdr3_aa: CASSLVGRAAEQYF
v_call: TRBV2; j_call: TRBJ2-4; clone_size: few; d_call: NA; cdr3_nt: TGTGCCAGCAGCGCCGAGGACAGCAGGCTCCACTTC; cdr3_aa: CASSAEDSRLHF
v_call: TRBV29-1; j_call: TRBJ1-4; clone_size: NA; d_call: NA; cdr3_nt: TGCAGCGTTGAAGCAGGGATCGCGTTTTTT; cdr3_aa: CSVEAGIAFF
v_call: TRBV15; j_call: TRBJ1-1; clone_size: few; d_call: NA; cdr3_nt: TGTGCCACCAGCAGAGACGGGGCCATGAACACTGAAGCTTTCTTT; cdr3_aa: CATSRDGAMNTEAFF
v_call: TRBV20-1; j_call: TRBJ2-1; clone_size: NA; d_call: NA; cdr3_nt: TGCAGTGCTAGAGACCCCTCCGCCGGGACTGAAATCAATGAGCAGTTCTTC; cdr3_aa: CSARDPSAGTEINEQFF
v_call: TRBV30; j_call: TRBJ1-1; clone_size: NA; d_call: NA; cdr3_nt: TGTGCCTGGGAGGTACAGGAGGGAACTGAAGCTTTCTTT; cdr3_aa: CAWEVQEGTEAFF
v_call: TRBV30; j_call: TRBJ1-1; clone_size: few; d_call: NA; cdr3_nt: TGTGCCTGGAGTGACCCGGAGGGTCTTTTCTTT; cdr3_aa: CAWSDPEGLFF
v_call: TRBV7-9; j_call: TRBJ1-1; clone_size: NA; d_call: NA; cdr3_nt: TGTGCCAGCAGCTTATTGGGGGAGACTGAAGCTTTCTTT; cdr3_aa: CASSLLGETEAFF
v_call: TRBV5-1; j_call: TRBJ2-3; clone_size: NA; d_call: TRBD2; cdr3_nt: TGCGCCAGCGGAGAGGGAGGGCCCACAGATACGCAGTATTTT; cdr3_aa: CASGEGGPTDTQYF
v_call: TRBV20-1; j_call: TRBJ1-2; clone_size: NA; d_call: NA; cdr3_nt: TGCAGTGCTACGCAAGGGGGTTCAGGCTATGGCTACACCTTC; cdr3_aa: CSATQGGSGYGYTF
v_call: TRBV12-3/TRBV12-4; j_call: TRBJ1-1; clone_size: NA; d_call: TRBD1; cdr3_nt: TGTGCCAGCAGTCCCAGGACAGGGAACATGAACACTGAAGCTTTCTTT; cdr3_aa: CASSPRTGNMNTEAFF
v_call: TRBV13; j_call: TRBJ2-2; clone_size: few; d_call: TRBD2; cdr3_nt: TGTGCCAGCAGTAAAGGCCTAGCGGGGACCACCGGGGAGCTGTTTTTT; cdr3_aa: CASSKGLAGTTGELFF
v_call: TRBV6-5; j_call: TRBJ2-1; clone_size: few; d_call: NA; cdr3_nt: TGTGCCAGCAGTTTCAAGAACTGGGAGGATGATGAGCAGTTCTTC; cdr3_aa: CASSFKNWEDDEQFF
v_call: TRBV5-1; j_call: TRBJ2-1; clone_size: many; d_call: TRBD1; cdr3_nt: TGCGCCAGCAACGACAGGGGAGAGTGGAACAATGAGCAGTTCTTC; cdr3_aa: CASNDRGEWNNEQFF
v_call: TRBV6-1; j_call: TRBJ1-5; clone_size: NA; d_call: NA; cdr3_nt: TGTGCCAGCAGTGAAGATGTCATGGCCAGGGTAGGGAAGCAGCCCCAGCATTTT; cdr3_aa: CASSEDVMARVGKQPQHF
v_call: TRBV7-2; j_call: TRBJ2-1; clone_size: many; d_call: NA; cdr3_nt: TGTGCCAGCAGCCTCCGACTCTACAATGAGCAGTTCTTC; cdr3_aa: CASSLRLYNEQFF
v_call: TRBV27; j_call: TRBJ2-3; clone_size: NA; d_call: NA; cdr3_nt: TGTGCCAGCAGTTTATCCCCACTGAGGGGCGATACGCAGTATTTT; cdr3_aa: CASSLSPLRGDTQYF
v_call: TRBV6-1; j_call: TRBJ2-3; clone_size: few; d_call: NA; cdr3_nt: TGTGCCAGCACCATCAGGGGAACCCGAGATACGCAGTATTTT; cdr3_aa: CASTIRGTRDTQYF
v_call: TRBV11-2; j_call: TRBJ2-7; clone_size: NA; d_call: NA; cdr3_nt: TGTGCCAGCAGCTTAGGGGCGGGGCAGTACTTC; cdr3_aa: CASSLGAGQYF
v_call: TRBV5-1; j_call: TRBJ2-3; clone_size: many; d_call: NA; cdr3_nt: TGCGCCAGCAGCCAGGACCTGGGGATCGGTACGCAGTATTTT; cdr3_aa: CASSQDLGIGTQYF
v_call: TRBV10-3; j_call: TRBJ2-7; clone_size: NA; d_call: TRBD1; cdr3_nt: TGTGCCATCAGTCGGGACAGAGAGTATGAGCAGTACTTC; cdr3_aa: CAISRDREYEQYF